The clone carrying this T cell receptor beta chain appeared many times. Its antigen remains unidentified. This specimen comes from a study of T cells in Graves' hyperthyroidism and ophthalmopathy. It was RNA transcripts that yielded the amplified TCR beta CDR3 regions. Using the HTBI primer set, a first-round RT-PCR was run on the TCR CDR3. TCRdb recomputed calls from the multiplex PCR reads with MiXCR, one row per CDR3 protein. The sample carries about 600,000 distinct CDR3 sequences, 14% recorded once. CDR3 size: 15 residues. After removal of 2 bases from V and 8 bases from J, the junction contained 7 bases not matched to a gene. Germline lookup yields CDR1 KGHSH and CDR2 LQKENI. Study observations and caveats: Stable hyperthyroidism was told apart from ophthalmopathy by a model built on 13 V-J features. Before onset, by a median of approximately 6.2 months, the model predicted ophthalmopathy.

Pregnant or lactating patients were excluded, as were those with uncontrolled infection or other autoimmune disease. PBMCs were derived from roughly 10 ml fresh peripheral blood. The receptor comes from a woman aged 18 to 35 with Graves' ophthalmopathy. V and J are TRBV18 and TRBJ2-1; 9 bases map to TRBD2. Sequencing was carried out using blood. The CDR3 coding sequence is TGTGCCAGCTCACCAGGACTAGCGAGTAGGTATGAGCAGTTCTTC. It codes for CASSPGLASRYEQFF.